This is a list of T cell receptor beta chains from one sample in a study of PD-1 blockade in classical Hodgkin lymphoma. Profiled with immunoSEQ multiplex PCR; TCRdb holds only in-frame clones, not every one. The sample has approximately 58,000 clones; roughly 90% are singletons. Specimen: peripheral blood mononuclear cells (PBMCs), collected before the second cycle of nivolumab. These receptor sequences come from a human donor with classical Hodgkin lymphoma. CDR3s include the opening cysteine and the closing phenylalanine or tryptophan. A D gene is named only where the DNA matches it firmly. Clone size is given for some rows only: seen once, a few or many times, or a class if the clone is expanded.

-	TRBV5-6	TRBJ2-2	-	CASSLVFSDLGTGELFF	TGTGCCAGCAGCTTGGTTTTTAGCGACTTGGGCACCGGGGAGCTGTTTTTT
-	TRBV27	TRBJ1-3	-	CASRSLGNTIYF	TGTGCCAGCAGGAGTCTGGGAAACACCATATATTTT
-	TRBV9	TRBJ2-1	-	CASSGTNPSHNEQFF	TGTGCCAGCAGCGGAACAAACCCTTCCCACAATGAGCAGTTCTTC
once	TRBV6-6	TRBJ2-1	TRBD2	CASSPRDYLRNEQFF	TGTGCCAGCAGTCCCCGGGACTACCTTAGGAATGAGCAGTTCTTC
-	TRBV19	TRBJ1-1	-	CASSIGGMGNTEAFF	TGTGCCAGTAGTATAGGGGGAATGGGGAACACTGAAGCTTTCTTT
-	TRBV28	TRBJ2-7	TRBD1	CASSPSGQGAYEQYF	TGTGCCAGCAGTCCATCGGGACAGGGGGCCTACGAGCAGTACTTC
-	TRBV19	TRBJ1-3	-	CASSTGAFYGNTIYF	TGTGCCAGTAGTACCGGGGCCTTCTACGGAAACACCATATATTTT
-	TRBV28	TRBJ2-7	-	CASSLPYSSPGYEQYF	TGTGCCAGCAGTTTACCCTACAGTTCGCCAGGCTACGAGCAGTACTTC
-	TRBV11-2	TRBJ2-7	-	CASSLGSQGCF	TGTGCCAGCAGCTTAGGATCACAGGGCTGTTTC
-	TRBV4-1	TRBJ1-3	-	CASSQGPGIGNTIYF	TGCGCCAGCAGCCAGGGACCAGGGATCGGAAACACCATATATTTT
once	TRBV5-1	TRBJ2-7	TRBD1	CASSQLGQVFSYEQYF	TGCGCCAGCAGCCAATTGGGACAGGTGTTCTCCTACGAGCAGTACTTC
few	TRBV2	TRBJ1-3	-	CASSEVGLGNTIYF	TGTGCCAGCAGTGAAGTGGGGCTTGGAAACACCATATATTTT
-	TRBV7-9	TRBJ1-5	-	CASRVQGKLQPQHF	TGTGCCAGCAGGGTACAGGGCAAGCTTCAGCCCCAGCATTTT
-	TRBV7-9	TRBJ2-3	TRBD1	CASSQGASTDTQYF	TGTGCCAGCAGCCAGGGGGCGAGCACAGATACGCAGTATTTT
-	TRBV4-1	TRBJ2-7	-	CASSQEGLVNFYEQYF	TGCGCCAGCAGCCAGGAGGGGCTAGTCAATTTCTACGAGCAGTACTTC
-	TRBV7-3	TRBJ1-1	-	CASSSRDGVNTEAFF	TGTGCCAGCAGCTCCAGGGACGGAGTGAACACTGAAGCTTTCTTT
-	TRBV7-8	TRBJ2-7	TRBD2	CASSSPSGPYEQYF	TGTGCCAGCAGCTCCCCTAGCGGTCCCTACGAGCAGTACTTC
-	TRBV19	TRBJ1-5	-	CASSITGYSNQPQHF	TGTGCCAGTAGTATAACAGGGTATAGCAATCAGCCCCAGCATTTT
once	TRBV18	TRBJ2-3	-	CASSPITSSTDTQYF	TGTGCCAGCTCACCAATAACGTCTAGCACAGATACGCAGTATTTT
few	TRBV11-2	TRBJ2-5	-	CASSPVSETQYF	TGTGCCAGCAGCCCCGTATCAGAGACCCAGTACTTC
-	TRBV4-2	TRBJ2-5	-	CASSQLMQGQETQYF	TGTGCCAGCAGCCAATTGATGCAGGGACAAGAGACCCAGTACTTC
-	TRBV7-2	TRBJ1-1	-	CASSLGRGVNTEAFF	TGTGCCAGCAGCTTGGGACGAGGGGTTAACACTGAAGCTTTCTTT
once	TRBV27	TRBJ1-2	-	CASSILPYYGYTF	TGTGCCAGCAGTATACTACCGTACTATGGCTACACCTTC
-	TRBV30	TRBJ2-1	TRBD2	CAWSVLNRRLAGRDEQFF	TGTGCCTGGAGTGTACTAAATAGGAGACTAGCGGGAAGGGATGAGCAGTTCTTC
-	TRBV7-2	TRBJ2-5	-	CASSSLRSQETQYF	TGTGCCAGCAGCTCACTCCGATCCCAAGAGACCCAGTACTTC
-	TRBV27	TRBJ2-1	-	CASSLWRNQNNEQFF	TGTGCCAGCAGTTTATGGCGGAACCAAAACAATGAGCAGTTCTTC
-	TRBV27	TRBJ2-3	TRBD1	CASRLGTGVTDTQYF	TGTGCCAGCCGCCTGGGGACAGGGGTTACAGATACGCAGTATTTT
-	TRBV2	TRBJ1-4	-	CASSDSLQGGRLFF	TGTGCCAGCAGTGACTCCCTACAGGGAGGAAGACTGTTTTTT
-	TRBV7-9	TRBJ1-6	TRBD1	CASSWSRGSSYNSPLHF	TGTGCCAGCAGCTGGAGCAGGGGGAGCTCCTATAATTCACCCCTCCACTTT
-	TRBV6-1	TRBJ2-7	-	CASSEGRGPTYEQYF	TGTGCCAGCAGTGAAGGCAGGGGCCCGACCTACGAGCAGTACTTC
-	TRBV4-1	TRBJ1-1	-	CASSQAVTLNTEAFF	TGCGCCAGCAGCCAAGCGGTGACACTGAACACTGAAGCTTTCTTT
few	TRBV2	TRBJ2-6	-	CASRGTFRGSLSGANVLTF	TGTGCCAGCAGGGGGACCTTTCGAGGTTCTCTCTCTGGGGCCAACGTCCTGACTTTC
-	TRBV29-1	TRBJ1-2	TRBD1	CSVAPPGGRPANYGYTF	TGCAGCGTGGCCCCCCCAGGGGGACGCCCTGCTAACTATGGCTACACCTTC
-	TRBV7-9	TRBJ2-3	-	CASSPRKDTQYF	TGTGCCAGCAGCCCGAGGAAAGATACGCAGTATTTT
-	TRBV7-8	TRBJ2-1	-	CASSLVWDEQFF	TGTGCCAGCAGCTTAGTATGGGATGAGCAGTTCTTC
-	TRBV5-4	TRBJ2-3	-	CASSLGPTSTDTQYF	TGTGCCAGCAGCTTGGGACCGACTAGCACAGATACGCAGTATTTT
-	TRBV6-5	TRBJ1-6	-	CASSTRRAQNSPLHF	TGTGCCAGCAGTACCCGCCGGGCCCAAAATTCACCCCTCCACTTT
-	TRBV7-3	TRBJ2-3	-	CASSRGLSDTQYF	TGTGCCAGCAGCCGCGGGCTCTCAGATACGCAGTATTTT
-	TRBV6-5	TRBJ2-5	TRBD2	CASSYGLAGGQETQYF	TGTGCCAGCAGTTACGGGCTAGCGGGGGGGCAAGAGACCCAGTACTTC
-	TRBV2	TRBJ2-1	-	CASSMMGRNNEQFF	TGTGCCAGCAGCATGATGGGACGGAACAATGAGCAGTTCTTC
-	TRBV5-5	TRBJ1-4	TRBD1	CASSWTGNEKLFF	TGTGCCAGCAGCTGGACAGGGAATGAAAAACTGTTTTTT
-	TRBV23-1	TRBJ2-7	-	CASSQSVDQGVYEQYF	TGCGCCAGCAGTCAATCGGTAGACCAGGGTGTGTACGAGCAGTACTTC
-	TRBV5-8	TRBJ2-1	-	CASSLELGYEQFF	TGTGCCAGCAGCTTGGAACTGGGCTATGAGCAGTTCTTC
-	TRBV6-5	TRBJ2-1	TRBD2	CASSSVTGGLNEQFF	TGTGCCAGCAGTTCGGTAACGGGGGGGCTCAATGAGCAGTTCTTC
-	TRBV21-1	TRBJ1-1	-	CASSKSGTGREAFF	TGTGCCAGCAGCAAATCCGGGACAGGGCGCGAGGCTTTCTTT
-	TRBV7-3	TRBJ2-1	TRBD2	CASSLMGLASGNEQFF	TGTGCCAGCAGCTTAATGGGACTAGCCTCTGGGAATGAGCAGTTCTTC
medium-sized	TRBV6-1	TRBJ2-7	-	CASSAEGASREQYF	TGTGCCAGCAGTGCCGAGGGAGCGAGTCGGGAGCAGTACTTC
-	TRBV4-2	TRBJ2-1	-	CASRGLGGYNEQFF	TGTGCCAGCCGCGGACTGGGCGGCTACAATGAGCAGTTCTTC
-	TRBV7-9	TRBJ1-3	-	CASSLEAGSGNTIYF	TGTGCCAGCAGCTTAGAGGCAGGGTCGGGAAACACCATATATTTT
-	TRBV28	TRBJ1-4	-	CASSFRQVEKLFF	TGTGCCAGCAGTTTTCGGCAGGTTGAGAAACTGTTTTTT
-	TRBV7-5	TRBJ2-7	-	CASSLVGLEAVEQYF	TGTGCCAGCAGCTTAGTAGGACTAGAAGCGGTCGAGCAGTACTTC
once	TRBV7-6	TRBJ2-7	-	CASSFTGEIDEQYF	TGTGCCAGCAGCTTCACGGGGGAGATTGACGAGCAGTACTTC
once	TRBV5-1	TRBJ2-1	-	CASIDFSGSSYNEQFF	TGCGCCAGCATAGACTTCTCAGGGAGCTCCTACAATGAGCAGTTCTTC
once	TRBV5-4	TRBJ1-1	-	CASSPTRTGEAFF	TGTGCCAGCAGCCCCACGCGTACGGGAGAAGCTTTCTTT
-	TRBV27	TRBJ2-1	-	CASSFEQGLMYEQFF	TGTGCCAGCAGTTTCGAACAGGGCCTTATGTATGAGCAGTTCTTC
-	TRBV5-8	TRBJ2-7	-	CASSFSTRASYEQYF	TGTGCCAGCAGCTTCTCAACCAGGGCCTCCTACGAGCAGTACTTC
once	TRBV7-9	TRBJ1-3	-	CASSLVARGFAGTGNTIYF	TGTGCCAGCAGCTTAGTTGCACGAGGGTTCGCGGGAACGGGAAACACCATATATTTT
-	TRBV7-6	TRBJ1-2	-	CASSPDSYGYTF	TGTGCCAGCAGCCCAGACAGCTATGGCTACACCTTC
-	TRBV28	TRBJ2-3	-	CASLVSTDTQYF	TGTGCCAGCCTCGTAAGCACAGATACGCAGTATTTT
-	TRBV5-6	TRBJ1-4	-	CASSLLFGREPFEKLFF	TGTGCCAGCAGCTTATTATTCGGCAGGGAGCCCTTCGAAAAACTGTTTTTT